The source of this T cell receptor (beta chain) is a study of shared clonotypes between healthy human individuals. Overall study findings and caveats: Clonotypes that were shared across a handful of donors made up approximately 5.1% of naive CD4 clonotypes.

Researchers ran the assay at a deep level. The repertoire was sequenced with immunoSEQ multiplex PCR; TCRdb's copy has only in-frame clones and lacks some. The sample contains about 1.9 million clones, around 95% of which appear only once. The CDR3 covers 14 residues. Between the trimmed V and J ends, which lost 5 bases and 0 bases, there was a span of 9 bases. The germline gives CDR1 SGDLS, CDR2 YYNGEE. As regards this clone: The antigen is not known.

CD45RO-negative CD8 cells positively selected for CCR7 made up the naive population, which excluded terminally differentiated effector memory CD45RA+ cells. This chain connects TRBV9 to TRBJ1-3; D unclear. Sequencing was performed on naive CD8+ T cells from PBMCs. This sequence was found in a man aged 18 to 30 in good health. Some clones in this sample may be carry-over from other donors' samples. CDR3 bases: TGTGCCAGCAGAGGTACAGACTCTGGAAACACCATATATTTT. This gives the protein CASRGTDSGNTIYF.